The entry below gives a single T cell receptor (beta chain) sequence along with its context. The CDR3 has 14 amino acids. Trimming took off 0 bases at V and 0 bases at J, with 5 bases between the two ends. The germline CDR1 and CDR2 sequences are SEHNR and FQNEAQ (reference sequence). The data were obtained in a study of T cell changes during pregnancy in multiple sclerosis. Repertoires were generated with immunoSEQ multiplex PCR, while TCRdb's copy carries only in-frame clones and drops some. The table has tens of thousands of clones, 85% to 95% seen once. The chain uses TRBV7-9 and TRBJ1-1; unclear D gene. This TCR came from a female donor in good health, enrolled as a control in a pregnancy study. The sequencing used peripheral blood, collected in the third trimester of pregnancy. CDR3 loop: CASSLARMNTEAFF. CDR3 DNA: TGTGCCAGCAGCTTAGCGCGGATGAACACTGAAGCTTTCTTT. Full variable domain (outside the CDR3, taken from reference TRBV7-9 and TRBJ1-1): DTGVSQNPRHKITKRGQNVTFRCDPISEHNRLYWYRQTLGQGPEFLTYFQNEAQLEKSRLLSDRFSAERPKGSFSTLEIQRTEQGDSAMYLCASSLARMNTEAFFGQGTRLTVV.